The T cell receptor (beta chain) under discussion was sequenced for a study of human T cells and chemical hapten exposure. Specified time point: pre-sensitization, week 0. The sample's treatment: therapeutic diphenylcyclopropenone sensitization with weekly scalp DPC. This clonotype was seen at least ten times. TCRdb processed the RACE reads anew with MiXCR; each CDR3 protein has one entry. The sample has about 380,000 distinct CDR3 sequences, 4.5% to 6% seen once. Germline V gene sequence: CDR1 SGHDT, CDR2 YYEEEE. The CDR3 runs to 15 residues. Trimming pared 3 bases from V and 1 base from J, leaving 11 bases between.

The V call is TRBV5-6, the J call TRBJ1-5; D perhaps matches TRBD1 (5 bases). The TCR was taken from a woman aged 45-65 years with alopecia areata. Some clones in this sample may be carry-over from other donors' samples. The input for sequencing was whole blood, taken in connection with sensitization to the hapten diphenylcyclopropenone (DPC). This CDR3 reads CASSWGTESNQPQHF. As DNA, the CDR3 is TGTGCCAGCAGCTGGGGGACTGAAAGCAATCAGCCCCAGCATTTT.